Listed here are 30 T cell receptor beta chains from one sample, sequenced in a study of Graves' ophthalmopathy and Graves' hyperthyroidism. Beta-chain TCR CDR3 regions were amplified from RNA transcripts. The authors performed first-round RT-PCR with HTBI primers and then a second-round multiplex PCR. TCRdb re-called the multiplex PCR reads with MiXCR, one entry per CDR3 protein. The profile shows 650,000 to 900,000 distinct CDR3 sequences, roughly 40% of them singletons. Sequenced sample: peripheral blood. These receptors were taken from an adult man with Graves' ophthalmopathy.

The chain employs TRBV12-5 and TRBJ2-5; no reliable D call. Trimming shortened V by 3 bases and J by 7 bases, and 6 bases separated the two germline ends. CDR1 and CDR2 (germline): LGHNT, FRNRAP. The CDR3 length is 11 residues. CDR3 nucleotides: TGTGCTAGTGGTTTTTCCGGGACCCAGTACTTC. Encoded protein: CASGFSGTQYF.

The V and J genes are TRBV12-3 or TRBV12-4 and TRBJ1-4, with D possibly TRBD1 on 6 matching bases. V shed 1 base and J shed 7 bases, with 10 bases lying between them. The CDR3 extends over 14 amino acids. CDR3 loop: CASSLGGGLEKLFF. CDR3 nucleotide sequence: TGTGCCAGCAGTTTAGGGGGGGGCCTTGAAAAACTGTTTTTT.

The CDR3 coding sequence is TGCGCCAGCAGCTTGGCCTCGGAGAGGCGAGAGACCCAGTACTTC. It yields the protein CASSLASERRETQYF. This chain connects TRBV5-1 to TRBJ2-5; D gene uncertain. There are 15 residues in the CDR3. From germline, CDR1 is SGHRS and CDR2 YFSETQ. The V end lost 0 bases, the J end lost 4 bases, and 13 bases lay between the germline ends.

This clonotype was observed a handful of times. The rearrangement uses TRBV11-2 and TRBJ1-6; D is uncertain. The CDR3 extends over 15 amino acids. The germline V gene encodes CDR1 SGHAT and CDR2 FQNNGV. The V end lost 9 bases, the J end lost 8 bases, and 20 bases lay between the germline ends. The CDR3 DNA is TGTGCCAGAGCCAATCGGGGTAGGGTTCATTCACCCCTCCACTTT. It codes for CARANRGRVHSPLHF.

This chain joins TRBV7-9 and TRBJ2-7, with TRBD2 identical over 7 bases. V lost 4 bases, J lost 2 bases, and 11 bases stayed unmatched. The CDR3 is 16 amino acids. CDR1 and CDR2 from the germline V gene are SEHNR and FQNEAQ (reference sequence). The CDR3 nucleotides are TGTGCCAGCAGCTCGCGGGCGGGCGGGGGAGCCTACGAGCAGTACTTC. Its translation: CASSSRAGGGAYEQYF.

The V and J genes are TRBV5-4 and TRBJ2-6, with no clear D. V was cut by 3 bases and J by 2 bases, with 6 bases left in between. The CDR3 consists of 14 residues. The germline gives CDR1 SGHNT, CDR2 YYREEE (reference sequence). CDR3 sequence reads: CASSSTTGANVLTF. As DNA, the CDR3 is TGTGCCAGCAGCTCGACCACTGGGGCCAACGTCCTGACTTTC.

In this sample, this clonotype turned up a few times. V and J are TRBV14 and TRBJ1-2, with TRBD1 matching 10 bases. After removal of 1 base from V and 2 bases from J, the junction contained 1 base not matched to a gene. Germline V gives CDR1 SGHDN, CDR2 FVKESK. The CDR3 length is 15 residues. CDR3 coding DNA: TGTGCCAGCAGCCAAGGGGGACAGGGGAACTATGGCTACACCTTC. As protein: CASSQGGQGNYGYTF. Looking up the rest from reference TRBV14 and TRBJ1-2 gives the full variable domain: EAGVTQFPSHSVIEKGQTVTLRCDPISGHDNLYWYRRVMGKEIKFLLHFVKESKQDESGMPNNRFLAERTGGTYSTLKVQPAELEDSGVYFCASSQGGQGNYGYTFGSGTRLTVV.

V and J are TRBV27 and TRBJ1-6, with D perhaps matching TRBD1 (5 bases). Germline V lookup: CDR1 MNHEY, CDR2 SMNVEV (reference sequence). The CDR3 consists of 15 residues. Between the trimmed V and J ends, which lost 6 bases and 10 bases, there was a span of 19 bases. DNA of the CDR3: TGTGCCAGCAGCCAACCCAGGGTGAACGTCTCACCCCTCCACTTT. Protein sequence: CASSQPRVNVSPLHF.

With respect to this clonotype: A read error may account for a junction end that differs from germline. The chain is built from TRBV5-5 and TRBJ1-1; D perhaps matches TRBD1 (5 bases). This CDR3 contains 14 residues. Germline V lookup: CDR1 SGHKS, CDR2 YYEKEE (reference sequence). The CDR3 sequence is CASRLGRMNTEAFF. The CDR3 DNA follows: TGTGCCAGCAGATTGGGACGGATGAACACTGAAGCTTTCTTT.

The V gene is TRBV7-2, the J gene TRBJ1-5, with D possibly matching TRBD1 (5 bases). Germline V gene lookup returns CDR1 SGHTA and CDR2 FQGNSA. V was cut by 5 bases and J by 7 bases, with 15 bases left in between. The CDR3 is made up of 14 amino acids. Written as DNA, the CDR3 is TGTGCCAGCAGCCTCCAGGGAGAGGACCAGCCCCAGCATTTT. Translated, it gives CASSLQGEDQPQHF.

Remarks on this clonotype: It is likely a read error, because the conserved phenylalanine at the end of the CDR3 is missing. The chain has TRBV4-1 and TRBJ2-5; 9 bases are shared with TRBD2. This CDR3 is 17 amino acids long. Germline values: CDR1 MGHRA, CDR2 YSYEKL. The V and J ends lost 0 bases and 2 bases, in that order; junction bases with no gene match: 7. CDR3 protein: CASSQDPRLAVQETQYC. CDR3 sequence (DNA): TGCGCCAGCAGCCAAGATCCGAGACTAGCGGTACAAGAGACCCAGTACTGC.

V gene TRBV5-1 combines with J gene TRBJ2-5; the D gene could be TRBD1 or TRBD2 (5 bases each). Deletions cut 4 bases from V and 13 bases from J, with 20 bases between. Germline-derived CDR1 and CDR2 are SGHRS and YFSETQ. The CDR3 has 13 residues. In nucleotides, the CDR3 is TGCGCCAGCAGCACGGACGGGGCAGCGGCCCTGTACTTC. Translated, it gives CASSTDGAAALYF. The full variable domain, in which reference TRBV5-1 and TRBJ2-5 provide the parts outside the CDR3, is KAGVTQTPRYLIKTRGQQVTLSCSPISGHRSVSWYQQTPGQGLQFLFEYFSETQRNKGNFPGRFSGRQFSNSRSEMNVSTLELGDSALYLCASSTDGAAALYFGPGTRLLVL.

The rearrangement joins TRBV10-3 to TRBJ2-7; either TRBD1 or TRBD2 may supply D (5 bases each). V was pared by 10 bases and J by 4 bases, with 23 bases between. The CDR3 spans 15 residues. The germline CDR1 and CDR2 sequences are ENHRY and SYGVKD. CDR3 nucleotide sequence: TGTGCCAGCAGCTATAACCGGGACCCACGATACGAGCAGTACTTC. This sequence encodes CASSYNRDPRYEQYF.

The rearrangement links TRBV7-9 to TRBJ2-3, with 7 positions matching TRBD1. The CDR3 loop spans 15 amino acids. Germline V lookup: CDR1 SEHNR, CDR2 FQNEAQ (reference sequence). The junction had 10 bases not matched to a gene; V was cut back by 8 bases and J by 2 bases. CDR3 region: CASSSGGTYTDTQYF. CDR3 coding DNA: TGTGCCAGCTCCTCAGGGGGAACCTACACAGATACGCAGTATTTT.

In its sample, this clonotype was seen a few times. This sequence joins TRBV7-3 and TRBJ1-5, with unresolved D. The germline V and J ends were trimmed by 3 bases and 2 bases, with 20 bases remaining between them. Germline V CDR1 and CDR2: SGHTA, FQGTGA. This CDR3 has 18 amino acids. The CDR3 DNA reads as TGTGCCAGCAGCTTTGAAGGAACACCGGCGTTGGGCAATCAGCCCCAGCATTTT. Residues: CASSFEGTPALGNQPQHF.

There are a few counts of this clonotype. The CDR3 reads CASSEGLITEAFF. The CDR3 DNA follows: TGTGCCAGCAGTGAGGGGCTGATCACTGAAGCTTTCTTT. The rearrangement uses TRBV6-6 and TRBJ1-1, with TRBD1 as a possible D gene (5 bases). The CDR3 covers 13 residues. Between the trimmed V and J ends, which lost 5 bases and 4 bases, there was a span of 11 bases. Germline CDR1 is MNHNY and CDR2 is SVGAGI (reference sequence).

The genes are TRBV6-5 and TRBJ1-3; 7 bases agree with TRBD1. Germline V gene data show CDR1 as MNHEY and CDR2 as SVGAGI. V shed 0 bases, J shed 0 bases, and the junction held 11 bases outside the gene matches. This CDR3 region has 19 residues. Here the CDR3 DNA reads TGTGCCAGCAGTTACTCGGGGGGGCCGGGACAGATCTCTGGAAACACCATATATTTT. Translation: CASSYSGGPGQISGNTIYF.

This clonotype was detected many times. This sequence joins TRBV12-3 or TRBV12-4 and TRBJ2-5, with TRBD2 matching 7 bases. This CDR3 contains 13 residues. Germline trimming cut 6 bases from V and 4 bases from J; bases unmatched to any gene: 5. The CDR3 sequence: CASRLSSGETQYF. The CDR3 region has the DNA TGTGCCAGCAGACTGTCTAGCGGAGAGACCCAGTACTTC.

This clonotype has a handful of counts. The chain carries TRBV9 and TRBJ1-2; 8 positions match TRBD1. The J segment lost 3 bases and the V segment lost 2 bases, leaving 6 bases of the junction unmatched. The CDR3 totals 15 residues. Germline-derived CDR1 and CDR2 are SGDLS and YYNGEE. In nucleotides, the CDR3 is TGTGCCAGCAGCGTTTCGGGACAGGATGACTATGGCTACACCTTC. It yields the protein CASSVSGQDDYGYTF.

This clonotype appeared many times. V and J are TRBV7-9 and TRBJ1-1; TRBD1 agrees at 7 bases. V dropped 0 bases and J dropped 12; count of bases not matched to a gene: 10. This CDR3 spans 14 amino acids. The germline V gene has CDR1 SEHNR and CDR2 FQNEAQ (reference sequence). The CDR3 protein is CASSLAGGAGIPFF. The CDR3 bases are TGTGCCAGCAGCTTAGCAGGGGGCGCGGGGATTCCTTTCTTT.

DNA of the CDR3: TGTGCCAGCAGCGTTGAAGATGGCAGGGCGGTCGAGCAGTACTTC. It codes for CASSVEDGRAVEQYF. The V gene is TRBV7-9, the J gene TRBJ2-7, with a possible D match to TRBD1 (5 bases). Looked up from germline, CDR1 is SEHNR and CDR2 is FQNEAQ (reference sequence). There are 15 residues in the CDR3. The ends were cut back, 5 bases at V and 6 bases at J, with 20 bases in the middle. Filled out from reference TRBV7-9 and TRBJ2-7, the complete variable domain reads DTGVSQNPRHKITKRGQNVTFRCDPISEHNRLYWYRQTLGQGPEFLTYFQNEAQLEKSRLLSDRFSAERPKGSFSTLEIQRTEQGDSAMYLCASSVEDGRAVEQYFGPGTRLTVT.

This chain links TRBV10-3 with TRBJ1-6, with 8 bases lining up with TRBD1. The junction had 7 bases not matched to a gene; V was cut back by 8 bases and J by 7 bases. Per germline, CDR1 ENHRY and CDR2 SYGVKD. The CDR3 has 14 residues. As DNA, the CDR3 is TGTGCCATCGGGCGGACAGGGATGAATTCACCCCTCCACTTT. Amino acid sequence: CAIGRTGMNSPLHF.

The V and J genes are TRBV29-1 and TRBJ2-7; either TRBD1 or TRBD2 may fit D (5 bases each). The CDR3 has 12 residues. CDR1 and CDR2 (germline): SQVTM, ANQGSEA. With 8 bases removed from V and 0 bases from J, the gap between germline ends came to 11 bases. The CDR3 DNA sequence: TGCAGCTTGGTTGGGGGCTCCTACGAGCAGTACTTC. Translated, it gives CSLVGGSYEQYF.

The chain couples TRBV29-1 to TRBJ2-7; D possibly matches TRBD1 or TRBD2 (11 bases each). The germline V and J ends were trimmed by 6 bases and 6 bases, with 33 bases remaining between them. The CDR3 length is 18 residues. CDR1 SQVTM and CDR2 ANQGSEA come from the germline V gene. The CDR3 DNA is TGCAGCGTGGGACAGGGGGGTCTTACTAGCGGGAGTGGTCTCGAGCAGTACTTC. Its protein product is CSVGQGGLTSGSGLEQYF.

This clonotype was recorded only once. The chain links TRBV6-6 to TRBJ1-5; D may be TRBD1 (5 bases). Germline V CDR1 and CDR2: MNHNY, SVGAGI (reference sequence). CDR3 size: 15 residues. V lost 2 bases to trimming and J lost 3 bases, with 11 bases between them. CDR3 sequence: CASSYRQGNNQPQHF. Written as DNA, the CDR3 is TGTGCCAGCAGTTACAGGCAGGGAAACAATCAGCCCCAGCATTTT.

In its sample, this clonotype was seen many times. The CDR3 loop is CSVEDLRGSSYEQYF. As DNA, the CDR3 is TGCAGCGTTGAAGATCTGCGGGGTTCGTCCTACGAGCAGTACTTC. The chain carries TRBV29-1 and TRBJ2-7; D may be TRBD2 (6 bases). There are 15 residues in the CDR3. The germline V gene encodes CDR1 SQVTM and CDR2 ANQGSEA. V lost 0 bases to trimming and J lost 1 base, with 13 bases between them.

The sample holds many counts of this clonotype. This chain uses TRBV5-5 with TRBJ2-2; 7 nucleotides line up with TRBD1. V lost 4 bases and J lost 13; bases outside the gene matches: 7. CDR3 length equals 12 residues. CDR1 SGHKS and CDR2 YYEKEE come from the germline V gene (reference sequence). DNA of the CDR3: TGTGCCAGCAGCGTGACAGGGCGTTTGCTGTTTTTT. It codes for CASSVTGRLLFF.

This chain connects TRBV30 to TRBJ1-2; D is unclear. In germline, CDR1 is GTSNPN, CDR2 SVGIG (reference sequence). Trimming removed 4 bases at V and 8 bases at J, with 11 bases between. The CDR3 runs 11 residues. This chain's CDR3 is CAWISGLGYTF. The CDR3 DNA sequence: TGTGCCTGGATCTCGGGATTGGGCTACACCTTC.

The chain joins TRBV9 to TRBJ2-7; 9 nucleotides agree with TRBD1. V shed 2 bases, J shed 5 bases, and the junction held 11 bases outside the gene matches. Per the germline V gene, CDR1 is SGDLS and CDR2 is YYNGEE. This CDR3 is built from 16 residues. CDR3 bases: TGTGCCAGCAGCGTGTACCCGGGACAGGGAAACCACGAGCAGTACTTC. It specifies CASSVYPGQGNHEQYF.

This clonotype was counted a few times. The V call is TRBV5-4, the J call TRBJ1-2; 7 bases fit TRBD1. CDR3 size: 15 residues. The V gene end was trimmed by 2 bases and the J gene end by 3 bases; junction bases not matched to a gene: 7. CDR1 SGHNT and CDR2 YYREEE come from the germline V gene (reference sequence). CDR3 sequence: CASSFRGGGHYGYTF. CDR3 nucleotides: TGTGCCAGCAGCTTTCGAGGGGGCGGGCACTATGGCTACACCTTC. The full variable domain, rest sourced from reference TRBV5-4 and TRBJ1-2, is ETGVTQSPTHLIKTRGQQVTLRCSSQSGHNTVSWYQQALGQGPQFIFQYYREEENGRGNFPPRFSGLQFPNYSSELNVNALELDDSALYLCASSFRGGGHYGYTFGSGTRLTVV.